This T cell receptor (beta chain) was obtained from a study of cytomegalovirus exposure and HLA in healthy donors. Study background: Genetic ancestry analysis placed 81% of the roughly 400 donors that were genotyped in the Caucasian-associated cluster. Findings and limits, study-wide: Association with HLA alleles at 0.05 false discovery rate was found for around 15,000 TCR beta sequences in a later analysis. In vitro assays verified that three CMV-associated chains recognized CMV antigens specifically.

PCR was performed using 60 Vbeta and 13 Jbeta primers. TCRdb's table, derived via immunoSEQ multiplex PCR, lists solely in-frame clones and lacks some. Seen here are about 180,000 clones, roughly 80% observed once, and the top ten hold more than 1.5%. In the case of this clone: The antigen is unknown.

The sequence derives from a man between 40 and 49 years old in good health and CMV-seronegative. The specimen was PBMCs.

Here the CDR3 reads CASSHLLGGLSNQPQHF. The CDR3 nucleotides are TGCGCCAGCAGCCACCTACTGGGGGGGTTAAGCAATCAGCCCCAGCATTTT. This sequence joins TRBV4-1 and TRBJ1-5, with D possibly matching TRBD1 (5 bases). CDR1 is MGHRA and CDR2 is YSYEKL in the germline V gene. The CDR3 has 17 amino acids. Trimming took 3 bases from V and 1 from J, leaving 16 bases between them.